These 27 T cell receptor beta chains share one sample of origin, sequenced in a study of cytotoxic CD8 clonotypes in ibrutinib-treated CLL (dated by TCRdb to the early 2020s). In the paper's terms, the time point label means: around 2 years on ibrutinib. Receptor libraries were prepared by the immunoSEQ multiplex PCR assay. The source is immuneACCESS, and TCRdb retained only in-frame sequences with V and J called. Part of the clones is not carried over; for the studies checked, unresolved V genes explain less than half of this, and the remainder is unexplained. Recorded for this sample are around 130,000 clones; 84% of them occurred a single time. The ten largest clones take up around 3% of the sample. This material consisted of PBMCs, taken after 24 months of ibrutinib treatment. These TCRs come from a human donor with chronic lymphocytic leukemia.

V is TRBV6-5 and J is TRBJ1-2; 7 nucleotides line up with TRBD1. V lost 6 bases, J lost 5 bases, and 3 bases stayed unmatched. Germline-derived CDR1 and CDR2 are MNHEY and SVGAGI. The length of the CDR3 is 12 residues. The CDR3 spells CASRQTGYGYTF. The DNA for the CDR3 is TGTGCCAGCAGACAGACAGGGTATGGCTACACCTTC.

The V gene is TRBV9, the J gene TRBJ2-2, with D perhaps TRBD2 (5 bases). This CDR3 has 15 amino acids. Per the germline V gene, CDR1 is SGDLS and CDR2 is YYNGEE. Deletions cut 5 bases from V and 0 bases from J, with 11 bases between. As DNA, the CDR3 is TGTGCCAGCAGGGGAGAGGGATCGAACACCGGGGAGCTGTTTTTT. Translated, it gives CASRGEGSNTGELFF.

This sequence joins TRBV2 and TRBJ1-2, with D hard to call. V lost 2 bases to trimming and J lost 1 base, with 11 bases between them. Germline values: CDR1 SNHLY, CDR2 FYNNEI. The CDR3 extends over 15 amino acids. In DNA, the CDR3 is TGTGCCAGCAGTGAACTGGGCAGAAGTAACTATGGCTACACCTTC. It is translated as CASSELGRSNYGYTF. Supplemented by reference TRBV2 and TRBJ1-2, the full variable domain reads EPEVTQTPSHQVTQMGQEVILRCVPISNHLYFYWYRQILGQKVEFLVSFYNNEISEKSEIFDDQFSVERPDGSNFTLKIRSTKLEDSAMYFCASSELGRSNYGYTFGSGTRLTVV.

Comments on this clone: An end of the junction differs from the germline gene, which may be a read error. Other DNA sequences in the same sample also yield this CDR3. The V and J genes are TRBV19 and TRBJ2-5; 8 nucleotides match TRBD2. The CDR3 is 12 amino acids. Per the germline V gene, CDR1 is LNHDA and CDR2 is SQIVND (reference sequence). In nucleotides, the CDR3 is TGTGCCAGTAGCATAGCGGGGGAGACCCAGTACTTC. This gives the protein CASSIAGETQYF.

This clone showed up just a few times. The chain joins TRBV29-1 to TRBJ1-3; 7 bases line up with TRBD1. Losses at the gene ends were 1 base for V and 0 bases for J; bases not matched to a gene: 6. CDR1 and CDR2 from the germline V gene are SQVTM and ANQGSEA. The CDR3 consists of 16 residues. CDR3 protein: CSVEARQGGSGNTIYF. The CDR3 coding sequence is TGCAGCGTTGAAGCGCGACAGGGCGGCTCTGGAAACACCATATATTTT.

Only a few counts were recorded for this clone. The rearrangement links TRBV4-1 to TRBJ2-2; tentative D call: TRBD2 (6 bases). Trimming shortened V by 4 bases and J by 1 base, and 16 bases separated the two germline ends. Germline assignment: CDR1 MGHRA and CDR2 YSYEKL. The CDR3 is 17 residues long. This CDR3 reads CASSRLVKDQNTGELFF. For the CDR3, the DNA is TGCGCCAGCAGCCGACTAGTTAAGGACCAGAACACCGGGGAGCTGTTTTTT.

In its sample, this clone was seen once. The rearrangement links TRBV10-2 to TRBJ1-5; no firm D call. The CDR3 consists of 17 residues. Germline CDR1 and CDR2: WSHSY and SAAADI. V was trimmed by 0 bases and J by 3 bases, leaving 15 bases between them. The chain's CDR3 is CASSESLGLPNNQPQHF. The CDR3 DNA follows: TGCGCCAGCAGTGAGTCACTTGGGTTACCGAACAATCAGCCCCAGCATTTT.

This clone was seen just once. This sequence joins TRBV18 and TRBJ1-2; the match to TRBD1 covers 9 bases. Germline V lookup: CDR1 KGHSH, CDR2 LQKENI. The CDR3 runs to 14 residues. The V gene end was trimmed by 2 bases and the J gene end by 7 bases; junction bases not matched to a gene: 5. CDR3 sequence reads: CASSPRQGVGGYTF. As DNA, the CDR3 is TGTGCCAGCTCACCAAGACAGGGGGTTGGTGGCTACACCTTC.

The sample holds a few counts of this clone. A junction boundary mismatches the germline segment, possibly from a read error. The rearrangement links TRBV4-2 to TRBJ1-2; D gene ambiguous. Germline CDR1 LGHNA, CDR2 YNFKEQ. The CDR3 loop spans 12 amino acids. The CDR3 reads CASSQDTTGTHF. The CDR3 DNA reads TGTGCCAGCAGCCAAGATACGACTGGCACTCACTTC.

This clone was found a few times. The chain links TRBV7-3 to TRBJ2-1; 11 bases align to TRBD2. Germline values: CDR1 SGHTA, CDR2 FQGTGA. This CDR3 spans 15 amino acids. The ends lost 5 bases at V and 6 bases at J; junction bases unmatched: 6. CDR3 loop: CASSTGLAAGNEQFF. The DNA for the CDR3 is TGTGCCAGCAGCACGGGACTAGCGGCTGGCAATGAGCAGTTCTTC.

The rearrangement uses TRBV28 and TRBJ1-3; D is uncertain. CDR1 is MDHEN, CDR2 SYDVKM, per germline. The CDR3 is made up of 17 amino acids. Between the trimmed V and J ends, which lost 1 base and 0 bases, there was a span of 13 bases. The CDR3 region has the DNA TGTGCCAGCAGTTTATTTAGGGCCAGATACTCTGGAAACACCATATATTTT. Translated: CASSLFRARYSGNTIYF.

The V call is TRBV27, the J call TRBJ2-6; D gene uncertain. Germline CDR1 MNHEY, CDR2 SMNVEV (reference sequence). The CDR3 has 14 amino acids. Trimming removed 2 bases from V and 0 bases from J, with 2 bases in between. The CDR3, as DNA: TGTGCCAGCAGTTTAAGCTCTGGGGCCAACGTCCTGACTTTC. Its translation is CASSLSSGANVLTF.

V gene TRBV30 combines with J gene TRBJ1-1; no clear D. Germline CDR1 GTSNPN, CDR2 SVGIG (reference sequence). This CDR3 contains 14 residues. The ends were cut back, 4 bases at V and 1 base at J, with 13 bases in the middle. As DNA, the CDR3 is TGTGCCTGGATATACGGCCAAACGAACACTGAAGCTTTCTTT. It encodes CAWIYGQTNTEAFF.

This clone showed up just once. The chain employs TRBV6-5 and TRBJ2-1; tentatively, D is TRBD1 (6 bases). CDR3 length: 13 amino acids. Germline V gene data show CDR1 as MNHEY and CDR2 as SVGAGI. V lost 6 bases to trimming and J lost 5 bases, with 11 bases between them. CDR3 in DNA: TGTGCCAGCAGCACATACAGGGACAATGAGCAGTTCTTC. Its translation is CASSTYRDNEQFF.

The chain uses TRBV9 and TRBJ2-7; D unresolved. Trimming left V 6 bases short and J 4 bases short, with 5 bases between. From germline, CDR1 is SGDLS and CDR2 YYNGEE. The CDR3 is made up of 10 amino acids. CDR3 in amino acids: CASNSYEQYF. The CDR3 DNA reads TGTGCCAGCAATTCTTACGAGCAGTACTTC. Full variable domain (missing parts from reference TRBV9 and TRBJ2-7): DSGVTQTPKHLITATGQRVTLRCSPRSGDLSVYWYQQSLDQGLQFLIQYYNGEERAKGNILERFSAQQFPDLHSELNLSSLELGDSALYFCASNSYEQYFGPGTRLTVT.

The chain recombines TRBV27 with TRBJ1-2; D is unresolved. CDR1 MNHEY and CDR2 SMNVEV come from the germline V gene (reference sequence). The CDR3 has 14 residues. V lost 6 bases and J lost 8, with 19 bases in between. CDR3 DNA sequence: TGTGCCAGCAGCCTCCGGGCCGCAAAAGGCGGCTACACCTTC. Translation gives CASSLRAAKGGYTF.

The chain combines TRBV27 with TRBJ1-5; 7 bases fit TRBD1. The CDR3 length is 15 residues. The J segment lost 1 base and the V segment lost 3 bases, leaving 3 bases of the junction unmatched. Germline V gene data show CDR1 as MNHEY and CDR2 as SMNVEV (reference sequence). The DNA of the CDR3 is TGTGCCAGCAGTTTTAAGGGGGCCAGCAATCAGCCCCAGCATTTT. This gives the protein CASSFKGASNQPQHF.

This clone was seen more than once but under ten times. Written as DNA, the CDR3 is TGTGCCAGCAGCTTTCGGGATAATTCACCCCTCCACTTT. It specifies CASSFRDNSPLHF. This chain links TRBV7-3 with TRBJ1-6; D unresolved. V shed 3 bases and J shed 5 bases, with 5 bases lying between them. The CDR3 runs to 13 residues. Germline-derived CDR1 and CDR2 are SGHTA and FQGTGA.

This clone was found a few times. Distinct nucleotide sequences in the sample also encode this CDR3. V usage is TRBV7-2 and J usage is TRBJ2-7; maybe TRBD2 (5 bases). This CDR3 has 15 residues. The V gene's germline CDR1 is SGHTA and CDR2 FQGNSA. Trimming removed 4 bases at V and 1 base at J, with 14 bases between. The DNA of the CDR3 is TGTGCCAGCAGCTCCGGACCCTCGGGGTCCTACGAGCAGTACTTC. It codes for CASSSGPSGSYEQYF.

This chain links TRBV5-6 with TRBJ2-4, with 12 bases that match TRBD2. The CDR3 covers 15 residues. The germline V gene has CDR1 SGHDT and CDR2 YYEEEE. The V gene end was trimmed by 2 bases and the J gene end by 8 bases; junction bases not matched to a gene: 5. In DNA form, the CDR3 reads TGTGCCAGCAGCTTACTAGCGGGGGGTCAGGACATTCAGTACTTC. This gives the protein CASSLLAGGQDIQYF.

The chain employs TRBV19 and TRBJ1-1; perhaps TRBD1 as D (6 bases). V lost 7 bases and J lost 5, with 26 bases in between. The CDR3 loop spans 17 amino acids. Germline CDR1 and CDR2: LNHDA and SQIVND (reference sequence). CDR3 bases: TGTGCCAGTATACCAACAGGGCCGTGGAGTGTAGGGACTGAAGCTTTCTTT. This sequence encodes CASIPTGPWSVGTEAFF.

The chain recombines TRBV7-8 with TRBJ1-5; no clear D gene. This CDR3 spans 16 amino acids. The germline V and J ends were trimmed by 2 bases and 0 bases, with 11 bases remaining between them. Germline CDR1 and CDR2: SGHVS and FQNEAQ. CDR3 nucleotides: TGTGCCAGCAGCTTATCAGGCCCGGGTAGCAATCAGCCCCAGCATTTT. This translates into CASSLSGPGSNQPQHF.

J is TRBJ2-1 and V is TRBV11-1; TRBD2 matches at 12 bases. CDR3 length: 17 amino acids. Trimming cost V 5 bases and J 0 bases; bases outside gene matches: 5. Germline-derived CDR1 and CDR2 are SGHAT and FQDESV (reference sequence). The CDR3 nucleotides read TGTGCCAGCAGCATAGGACTAGCGGGGATCTCCTACAATGAGCAGTTCTTC. Amino acids: CASSIGLAGISYNEQFF.

V is TRBV7-9 and J is TRBJ2-7; D tentatively fits TRBD1 or TRBD2 (6 bases each). CDR3 size: 15 residues. The ends were cut back, 2 bases at V and 2 bases at J, with 13 bases in the middle. From germline, CDR1 is SEHNR and CDR2 FQNEAQ (reference sequence). The chain's CDR3 is CASSLRGVPPYEQYF. The CDR3 DNA reads TGTGCCAGCAGCTTAAGGGGGGTGCCCCCCTACGAGCAGTACTTC.

The gene calls are TRBV4-3 and TRBJ1-4; D is perhaps TRBD1 (6 bases). CDR3 length: 17 amino acids. The germline V and J ends were trimmed by 1 base and 0 bases, with 12 bases remaining between them. The germline gives CDR1 LGHNA, CDR2 YSLEER. CDR3 residues: CASSQVLGGPTNEKLFF. DNA of the CDR3: TGCGCCAGCAGCCAAGTCCTAGGGGGGCCAACTAATGAAAAACTGTTTTTT.

The J gene is TRBJ2-7, the V gene TRBV7-2; perhaps D is TRBD1 or TRBD2 (5 bases each). Germline values: CDR1 SGHTA, CDR2 FQGNSA. CDR3 length: 13 amino acids. V lost 4 bases and J 7 bases, leaving 14 bases between the germline ends. The CDR3 loop reads CASSSRGPREQYF. CDR3 DNA sequence: TGTGCCAGCAGCTCCCGGGGACCTCGGGAGCAGTACTTC.

The genes are TRBV27 and TRBJ1-1; D is perhaps TRBD1 (5 bases). This CDR3 is built from 16 residues. Deletions cut 4 bases from V and 0 bases from J, with 15 bases between. Germline values: CDR1 MNHEY, CDR2 SMNVEV (reference sequence). The CDR3 sequence is CASSSGHNGMNTEAFF. The DNA for the CDR3 is TGTGCCAGCAGTTCGGGGCACAATGGCATGAACACTGAAGCTTTCTTT.